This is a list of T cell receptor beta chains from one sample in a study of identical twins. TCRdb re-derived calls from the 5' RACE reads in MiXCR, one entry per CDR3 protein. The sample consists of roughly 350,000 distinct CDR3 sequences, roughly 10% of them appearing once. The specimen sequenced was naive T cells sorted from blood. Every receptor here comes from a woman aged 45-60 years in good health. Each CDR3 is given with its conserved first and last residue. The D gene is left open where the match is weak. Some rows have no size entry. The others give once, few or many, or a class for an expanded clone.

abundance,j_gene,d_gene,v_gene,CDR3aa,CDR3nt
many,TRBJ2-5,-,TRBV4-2,CASSRIRDEQETQYF,TGTGCCAGCAGCCGAATCAGAGACGAGCAGGAGACCCAGTACTTC
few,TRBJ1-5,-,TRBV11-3,CASSRRRAGAQLIGNQPQHF,TGTGCCAGCAGCCGCCGCCGTGCAGGGGCCCAACTTATAGGCAATCAGCCCCAGCATTTT
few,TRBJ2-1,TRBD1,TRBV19,CASSRQGVNNEQFF,TGTGCCAGTAGTAGGCAGGGGGTCAACAATGAGCAGTTCTTC
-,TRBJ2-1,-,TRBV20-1,CSASFGSSYNEQFF,TGCAGTGCTAGTTTCGGTAGCTCCTACAATGAGCAGTTCTTC
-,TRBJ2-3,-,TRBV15,CATSPDRLATQYF,TGTGCCACCAGCCCCGATAGGTTGGCTACGCAGTATTTT
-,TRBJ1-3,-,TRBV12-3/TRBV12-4,CASTLNRGGNTIYF,TGTGCCAGCACTCTAAATAGAGGCGGAAACACCATATATTTT
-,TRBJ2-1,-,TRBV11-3,CASTNRTSSYNEQFF,TGTGCCAGCACCAACAGAACAAGCTCCTACAATGAGCAGTTCTTC
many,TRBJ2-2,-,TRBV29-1,CSVSNSPGGGIGELFF,TGCAGCGTTAGCAATTCCCCGGGTGGGGGAATCGGGGAGCTGTTTTTT
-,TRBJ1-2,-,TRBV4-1,CASSQVRVSGYTF,TGCGCCAGCAGCCAAGTAAGGGTTTCTGGCTACACCTTC
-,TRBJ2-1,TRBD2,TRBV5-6,CASSLVGSGRFEQFF,TGTGCCAGCAGCTTGGTTGGTAGCGGGAGGTTTGAGCAGTTCTTC
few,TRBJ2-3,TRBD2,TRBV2,CASGSTSVLPDTQYF,TGTGCCAGCGGATCGACTAGCGTCCTTCCAGATACGCAGTATTTT